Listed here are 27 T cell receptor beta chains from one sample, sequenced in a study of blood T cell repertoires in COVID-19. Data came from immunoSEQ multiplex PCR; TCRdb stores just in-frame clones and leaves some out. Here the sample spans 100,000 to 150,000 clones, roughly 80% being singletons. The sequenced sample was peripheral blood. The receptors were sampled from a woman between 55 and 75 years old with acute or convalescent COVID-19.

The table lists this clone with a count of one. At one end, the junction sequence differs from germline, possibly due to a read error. This chain's CDR3 is CAITEGTVRGYGYTF. The CDR3, as DNA: TGTGCCATCACTGAGGGTACAGTCCGGGGCTATGGCTACACCTTC. The chain combines TRBV10-3 with TRBJ1-2; D call uncertain. This CDR3 contains 15 residues. Per germline, CDR1 ENHRY and CDR2 SYGVKD.

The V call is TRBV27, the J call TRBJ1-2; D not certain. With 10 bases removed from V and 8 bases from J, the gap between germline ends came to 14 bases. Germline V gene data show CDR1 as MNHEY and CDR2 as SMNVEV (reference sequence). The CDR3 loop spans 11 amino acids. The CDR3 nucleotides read TGTGCCACCCACGCGGGTAGGGGCTACACCTTC. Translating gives CATHAGRGYTF.

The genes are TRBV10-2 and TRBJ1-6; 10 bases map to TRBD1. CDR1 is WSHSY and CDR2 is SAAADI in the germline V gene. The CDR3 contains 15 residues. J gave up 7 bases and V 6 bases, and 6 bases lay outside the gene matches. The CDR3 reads CASRPPGQGNSPLHF. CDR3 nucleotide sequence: TGCGCCAGCAGACCTCCGGGACAGGGGAATTCACCCCTCCACTTT.

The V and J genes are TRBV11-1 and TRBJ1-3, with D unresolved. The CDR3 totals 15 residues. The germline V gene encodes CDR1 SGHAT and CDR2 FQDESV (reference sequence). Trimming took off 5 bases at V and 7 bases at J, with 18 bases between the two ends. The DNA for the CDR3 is TGTGCCAGCAGCCCCCGAGAGGGTGCCGGGAACACCATATATTTT. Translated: CASSPREGAGNTIYF.

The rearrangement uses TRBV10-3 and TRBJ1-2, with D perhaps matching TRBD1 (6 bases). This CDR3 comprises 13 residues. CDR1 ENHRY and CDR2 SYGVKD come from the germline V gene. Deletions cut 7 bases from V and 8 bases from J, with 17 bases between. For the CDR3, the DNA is TGTGCCATCACCTCCGGGACAAACTCCGGCTACACCTTC. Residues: CAITSGTNSGYTF.

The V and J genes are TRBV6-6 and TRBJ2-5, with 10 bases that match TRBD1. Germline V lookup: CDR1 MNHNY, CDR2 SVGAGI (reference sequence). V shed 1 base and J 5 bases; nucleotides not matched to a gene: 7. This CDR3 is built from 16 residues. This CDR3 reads CASSYFRDRGLETQYF. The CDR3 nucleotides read TGTGCCAGCAGTTACTTCCGGGACAGGGGTCTCGAGACCCAGTACTTC.

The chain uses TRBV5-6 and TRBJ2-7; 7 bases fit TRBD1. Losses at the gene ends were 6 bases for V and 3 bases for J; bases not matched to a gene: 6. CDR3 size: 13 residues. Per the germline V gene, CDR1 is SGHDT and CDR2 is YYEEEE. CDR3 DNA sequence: TGTGCCAGCACCTCCCGACAGGGCTACGAGCAGTACTTC. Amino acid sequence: CASTSRQGYEQYF.

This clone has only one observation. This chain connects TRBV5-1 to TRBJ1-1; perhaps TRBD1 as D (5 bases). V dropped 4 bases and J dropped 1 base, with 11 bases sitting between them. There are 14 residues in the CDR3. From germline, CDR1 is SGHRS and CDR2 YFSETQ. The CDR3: CASSLQGANTEAFF. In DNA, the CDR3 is TGCGCCAGCAGCCTCCAAGGGGCGAACACTGAAGCTTTCTTT.

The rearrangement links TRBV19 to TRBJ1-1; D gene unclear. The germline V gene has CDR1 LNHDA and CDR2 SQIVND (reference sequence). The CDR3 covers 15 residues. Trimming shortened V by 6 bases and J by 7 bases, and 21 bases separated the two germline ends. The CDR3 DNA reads TGTGCCAGTAGCACCGTGGGCCCTCCAGAGGGTGAAGCTTTCTTT. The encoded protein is CASSTVGPPEGEAFF.

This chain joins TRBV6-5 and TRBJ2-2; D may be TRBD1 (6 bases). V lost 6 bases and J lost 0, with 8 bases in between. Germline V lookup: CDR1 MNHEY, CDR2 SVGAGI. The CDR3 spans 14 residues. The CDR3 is CASRTGANTGELFF. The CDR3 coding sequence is TGTGCCAGCAGGACAGGAGCGAACACCGGGGAGCTGTTTTTT.

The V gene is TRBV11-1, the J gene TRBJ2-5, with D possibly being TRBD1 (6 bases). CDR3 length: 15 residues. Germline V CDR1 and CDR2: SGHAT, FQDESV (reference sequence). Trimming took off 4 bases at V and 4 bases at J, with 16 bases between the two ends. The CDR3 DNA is TGTGCCAGCAGCTCTGGAGACAGGTTAAGAGAGACCCAGTACTTC. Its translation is CASSSGDRLRETQYF.

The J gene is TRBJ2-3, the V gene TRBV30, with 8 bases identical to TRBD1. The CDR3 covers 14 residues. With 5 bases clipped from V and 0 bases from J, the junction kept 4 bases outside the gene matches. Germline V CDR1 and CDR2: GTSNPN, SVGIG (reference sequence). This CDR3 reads CAWAGGGSTDTQYF. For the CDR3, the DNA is TGTGCCTGGGCAGGGGGCGGGAGCACAGATACGCAGTATTTT.

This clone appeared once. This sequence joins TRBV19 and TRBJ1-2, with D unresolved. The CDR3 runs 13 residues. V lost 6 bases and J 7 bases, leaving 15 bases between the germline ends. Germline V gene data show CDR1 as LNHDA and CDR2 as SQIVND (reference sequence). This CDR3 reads CASRTGLSLGYTF. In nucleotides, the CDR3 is TGTGCCAGTAGAACCGGTTTGAGTCTTGGCTACACCTTC.

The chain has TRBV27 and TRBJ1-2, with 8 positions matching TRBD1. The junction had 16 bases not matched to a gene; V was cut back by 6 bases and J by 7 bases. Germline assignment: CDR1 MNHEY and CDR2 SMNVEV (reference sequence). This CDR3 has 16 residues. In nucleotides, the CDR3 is TGTGCCAGCAGGCAAGGGACAGGTCGGATTATCAGTGGCTACACCTTC. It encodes CASRQGTGRIISGYTF.

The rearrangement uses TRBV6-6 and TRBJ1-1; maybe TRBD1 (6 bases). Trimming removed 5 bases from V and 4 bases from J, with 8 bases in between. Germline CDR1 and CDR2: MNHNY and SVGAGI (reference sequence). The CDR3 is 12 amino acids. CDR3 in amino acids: CASSPGVTEAFF. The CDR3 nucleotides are TGTGCCAGCAGTCCAGGGGTCACTGAAGCTTTCTTT.

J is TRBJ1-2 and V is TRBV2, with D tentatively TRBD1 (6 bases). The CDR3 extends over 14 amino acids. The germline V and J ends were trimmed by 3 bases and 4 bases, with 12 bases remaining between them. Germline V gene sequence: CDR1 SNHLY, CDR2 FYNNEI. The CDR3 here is CASSDQQGSYGYTF. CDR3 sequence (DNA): TGTGCCAGCAGTGATCAACAGGGTAGCTATGGCTACACCTTC.

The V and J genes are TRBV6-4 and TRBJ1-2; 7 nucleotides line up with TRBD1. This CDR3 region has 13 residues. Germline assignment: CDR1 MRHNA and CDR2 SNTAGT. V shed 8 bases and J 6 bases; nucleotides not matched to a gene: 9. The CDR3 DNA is TGTGCCAGCTCCCCCTTCACAGGGGATGGCTACACCTTC. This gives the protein CASSPFTGDGYTF.

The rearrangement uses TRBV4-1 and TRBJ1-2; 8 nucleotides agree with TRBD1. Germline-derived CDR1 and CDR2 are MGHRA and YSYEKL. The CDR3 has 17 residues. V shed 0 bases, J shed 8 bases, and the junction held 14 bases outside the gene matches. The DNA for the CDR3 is TGCGCCAGCAGCCAAGAATCCCGGACAGGGCCGGCGGAAGGCTACACCTTC. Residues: CASSQESRTGPAEGYTF.

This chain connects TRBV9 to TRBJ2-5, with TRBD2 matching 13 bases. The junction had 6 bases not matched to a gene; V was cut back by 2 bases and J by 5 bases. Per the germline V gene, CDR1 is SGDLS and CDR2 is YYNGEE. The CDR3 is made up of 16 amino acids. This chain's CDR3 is CASSVTSGGPGETQYF. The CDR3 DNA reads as TGTGCCAGCAGCGTGACTAGCGGGGGGCCGGGGGAGACCCAGTACTTC.

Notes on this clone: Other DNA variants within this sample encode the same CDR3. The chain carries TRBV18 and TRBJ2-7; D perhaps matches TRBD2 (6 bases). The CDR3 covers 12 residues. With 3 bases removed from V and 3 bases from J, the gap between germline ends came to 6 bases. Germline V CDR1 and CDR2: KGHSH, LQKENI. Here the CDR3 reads CASSPGGYEQYF. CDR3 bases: TGTGCCAGCTCACCGGGAGGCTACGAGCAGTACTTC.

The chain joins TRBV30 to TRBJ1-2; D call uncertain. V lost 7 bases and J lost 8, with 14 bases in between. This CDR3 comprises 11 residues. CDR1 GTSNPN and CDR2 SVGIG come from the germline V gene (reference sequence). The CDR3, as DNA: TGTGCCTTCGGGGTTCTGTGGGGCTACACCTTC. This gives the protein CAFGVLWGYTF.

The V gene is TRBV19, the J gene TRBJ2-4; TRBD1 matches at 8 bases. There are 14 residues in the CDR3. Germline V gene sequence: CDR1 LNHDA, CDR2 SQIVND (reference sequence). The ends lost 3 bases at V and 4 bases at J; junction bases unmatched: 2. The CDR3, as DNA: TGTGCCAGTAGTATTTGGACAGGGAAAAACATTCAGTACTTC. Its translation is CASSIWTGKNIQYF.

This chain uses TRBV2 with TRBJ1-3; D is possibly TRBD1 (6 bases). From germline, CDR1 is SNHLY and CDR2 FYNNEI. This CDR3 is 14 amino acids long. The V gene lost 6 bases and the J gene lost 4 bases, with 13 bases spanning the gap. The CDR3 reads CASRDRTGGNTIYF. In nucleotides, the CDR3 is TGTGCCAGCAGGGATAGAACAGGGGGAAACACCATATATTTT.

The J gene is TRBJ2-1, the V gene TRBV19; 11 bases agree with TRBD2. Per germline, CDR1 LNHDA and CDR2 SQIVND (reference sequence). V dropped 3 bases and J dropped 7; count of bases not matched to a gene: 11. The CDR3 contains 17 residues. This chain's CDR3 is CASSIVWGLAVTNEQFF. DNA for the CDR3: TGTGCCAGTAGTATTGTCTGGGGACTAGCGGTGACGAATGAGCAGTTCTTC.

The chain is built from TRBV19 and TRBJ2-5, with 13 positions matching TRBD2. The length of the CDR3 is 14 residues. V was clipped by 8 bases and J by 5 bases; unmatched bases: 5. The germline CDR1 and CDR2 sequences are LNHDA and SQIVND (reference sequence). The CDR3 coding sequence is TGTGCCAGTCCGGGACTAGCGGGGAGGGAGACCCAGTACTTC. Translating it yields CASPGLAGRETQYF.

CDR3 DNA sequence: TGTGCCACCAGTGACAATCCGGGACAGGGGAAAGAGACCCAGTACTTC. It codes for CATSDNPGQGKETQYF. This chain connects TRBV24-1 to TRBJ2-5; 10 bases map to TRBD1. Unmatched junction bases numbered 7, after V lost 4 bases and J lost 3 bases. Germline V lookup: CDR1 KGHDR, CDR2 SFDVKD. This CDR3 spans 16 amino acids.

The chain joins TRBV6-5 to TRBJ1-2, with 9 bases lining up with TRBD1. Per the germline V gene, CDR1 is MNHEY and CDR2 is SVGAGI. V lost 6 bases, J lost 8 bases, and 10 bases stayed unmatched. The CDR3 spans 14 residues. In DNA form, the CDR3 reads TGTGCCAGCAGAACGACAGGGGGAAGTTACGGCTACACCTTC. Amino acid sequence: CASRTTGGSYGYTF.